The rows below give T cell receptor beta chains drawn from one sample of a study of tumor-infiltrating lymphocytes in primary liver carcinoma. TCRdb itself ran the multiplex PCR reads through MiXCR, one entry per CDR3 protein. Of more than 30,000 distinct CDR3 sequences in the sample, 76% were seen once. Material for sequencing was liver tumor tissue from sampling region 5. Receptors were obtained from a man aged 35 to 55 with primary liver carcinoma and hepatitis B virus infection. The conserved cysteine and the conserved F or W are not part of the CDR3 here.

v_gene: TRBV29-1
j_gene: TRBJ2-3
CDR3aa: SIAVTGSTDTQY

v_gene: TRBV11-2
j_gene: TRBJ2-7
CDR3aa: ASSPRHMTYEQY

v_gene: TRBV5-4
j_gene: TRBJ1-1
CDR3aa: VSSFGGRTNTEAF

v_gene: TRBV6-5
j_gene: TRBJ1-2
CDR3aa: VSRYERGRGYT

v_gene: TRBV11-2
j_gene: TRBJ2-7
CDR3aa: ASGFIQGAMHNVQY

v_gene: TRBV7-9
j_gene: TRBJ2-1
CDR3aa: ASSLTRDSFYNEQF

v_gene: TRBV11-2
j_gene: TRBJ2-1
CDR3aa: ASSLEPLAGMNEHI

v_gene: TRBV11-2
j_gene: TRBJ2-5
CDR3aa: ASSLARLALEKKEAQY

v_gene: TRBV29-1
j_gene: -
CDR3aa: SVGLLAGTTDTQH

v_gene: TRBV29-1
j_gene: TRBJ2-5
CDR3aa: SVEKLASGRTGETQY

v_gene: TRBV5-6
j_gene: TRBJ2-7
CDR3aa: ACSRDRVIDEQY

v_gene: TRBV7-2
j_gene: TRBJ1-2
CDR3aa: ASSLSGTVNYGYT

v_gene: TRBV6-5
j_gene: TRBJ2-1
CDR3aa: ASSYSTSGHNERF

v_gene: TRBV6-6
j_gene: TRBJ2-3
CDR3aa: ASNWTGTLRTDMQY

v_gene: TRBV4-2
j_gene: TRBJ2-7
CDR3aa: AGSGKPGIAGGPQEQY

v_gene: TRBV7-8
j_gene: TRBJ2-7
CDR3aa: ASSAPRGLALYEQY

v_gene: TRBV5-5
j_gene: TRBJ2-6
CDR3aa: ASSMWSGVNFLI

v_gene: TRBV6-5
j_gene: TRBJ1-1
CDR3aa: ASSYSWLRNTEAF

v_gene: TRBV11-3
j_gene: TRBJ2-1
CDR3aa: AGSSGGRSSYNEQF

v_gene: TRBV13
j_gene: TRBJ2-7
CDR3aa: ASSLGQGSY

v_gene: TRBV7-9
j_gene: TRBJ2-2
CDR3aa: ASGFEGADGGLF

v_gene: TRBV11-2
j_gene: TRBJ2-2
CDR3aa: ASSLALGGANTGELF

v_gene: TRBV6-5
j_gene: TRBJ1-2
CDR3aa: ASTPHSNYRYT

v_gene: TRBV11-2
j_gene: TRBJ2-5
CDR3aa: ASSQTPGGGIKTHH

v_gene: TRBV6-5
j_gene: TRBJ2-5
CDR3aa: AISTGQGAETQY

v_gene: TRBV29-1
j_gene: TRBJ2-5
CDR3aa: SRLTQGMETQY

v_gene: TRBV9
j_gene: TRBJ2-7
CDR3aa: ASSPGNRANEQY

v_gene: TRBV10-3
j_gene: TRBJ2-7
CDR3aa: SISEARIGEYEQY

v_gene: TRBV29-1
j_gene: TRBJ1-1
CDR3aa: SVIVTGMNTKAF

v_gene: TRBV11-2
j_gene: TRBJ2-2
CDR3aa: ASNMMDTGELF

v_gene: TRBV5-5
j_gene: TRBJ2-2
CDR3aa: ANSLEAGAGELF

v_gene: TRBV12-3/TRBV12-4
j_gene: TRBJ1-2
CDR3aa: ASSLVVGYGNT

v_gene: TRBV11-2
j_gene: TRBJ1-2
CDR3aa: ASSLTGVSGYT

v_gene: TRBV4-2
j_gene: TRBJ1-5
CDR3aa: SRSQNLQSDQPQH

v_gene: TRBV11-1
j_gene: TRBJ2-5
CDR3aa: ASSGRVEVETQH

v_gene: TRBV6-1
j_gene: TRBJ2-7
CDR3aa: ANNQVGVGHEQY

v_gene: TRBV4-1
j_gene: TRBJ2-3
CDR3aa: ASSRDRQGWVAADTQY

v_gene: TRBV13
j_gene: TRBJ2-1
CDR3aa: ASSAGDSYNGQF

v_gene: TRBV20-1
j_gene: TRBJ2-3
CDR3aa: SASVPTSGSTDTQY

v_gene: TRBV10-2
j_gene: TRBJ2-1
CDR3aa: ANSEALLAGGFNEQF

v_gene: TRBV6-1
j_gene: TRBJ2-7
CDR3aa: ARSLTGAGRGEQY

v_gene: TRBV29-1
j_gene: TRBJ2-1
CDR3aa: SARSGMSSYNEQL

v_gene: TRBV6-2/TRBV6-3
j_gene: TRBJ1-5
CDR3aa: ASSLESYSNQAQH

v_gene: TRBV29-1
j_gene: TRBJ2-3
CDR3aa: SAMSSGGGGTQY

v_gene: TRBV6-4
j_gene: TRBJ1-5
CDR3aa: ASSDSRYLNQPQD

v_gene: TRBV11-3
j_gene: TRBJ2-2
CDR3aa: AWWRHKPITGELF

v_gene: TRBV11-2
j_gene: TRBJ2-3
CDR3aa: ISSLAPLAIDKQY

v_gene: TRBV6-2/TRBV6-3
j_gene: TRBJ2-1
CDR3aa: VSSPGLADVYNEQF

v_gene: TRBV20-1
j_gene: TRBJ2-4
CDR3aa: SASVGAEGAKNIQY

v_gene: TRBV6-1
j_gene: TRBJ1-3
CDR3aa: ATLEGDSGNTIY

v_gene: TRBV11-1
j_gene: TRBJ1-1
CDR3aa: TSSCQVNTEAF

v_gene: TRBV18
j_gene: TRBJ2-1
CDR3aa: ASSPLPKQGDEQF

v_gene: TRBV4-2
j_gene: TRBJ2-7
CDR3aa: ASSQEHLGQGGPREQY

v_gene: TRBV6-6
j_gene: TRBJ2-5
CDR3aa: ASTQTRAQY